The clone carrying this T cell receptor beta chain was counted ten times or more. This entry comes from a study of read filtering for tumor transcriptome and immune sequencing. Study-level background: The cohort had approximately 16 men and roughly 13 women aged roughly 47 to 85, mean roughly 66 years. R-ISS stage counts were 8 for I, roughly 15 for II, 6 or 7 for III. Whole-transcriptome libraries were prepared after DNase treatment.

The J segment lost 3 bases and the V segment lost 0 bases, leaving 9 bases of the junction unmatched. CDR1 and CDR2 (germline): LGHNA, YSLEER. CDR3 size: 18 residues. From around 0.4 ug of RNA, a library with molecular barcoded alpha/delta and beta/gamma adaptors was made. A single record per CDR3 protein comes from TCRdb applying MiXCR to the reads. The table shows about 63,000 distinct CDR3 sequences, with about 14% occurring only once. The source is a donor over 35 with multiple myeloma. Sequences were obtained from a population of CD138-negative cells sorted from bone marrow. The V and J genes are TRBV4-3 and TRBJ1-4; TRBD1 matches at 8 bases. The CDR3 region is CASSQDLAGGLSNEKLFF. CDR3 nucleotide sequence: TGCGCCAGCAGCCAAGATCTGGCAGGGGGCTTATCTAATGAAAAACTGTTTTTT.